This TCR beta chain was identified during a study of human T cells and chemical hapten exposure. The germline gives CDR1 MNHNY, CDR2 SVGAGI (reference sequence). The CDR3 is made up of 21 amino acids. Trimming removed 7 bases at V and 0 bases at J, with 31 bases between. This clonotype has more than one count but fewer than ten. Time point meaning: pre-sensitization, week 0. Treatment here: therapeutic diphenylcyclopropenone sensitization with weekly scalp DPC. A single record per CDR3 protein comes from TCRdb applying MiXCR to the RACE reads. The sample shows 60,000 to 80,000 distinct CDR3 sequences, approximately 7% of them seen only once.

V usage is TRBV6-6 and J usage is TRBJ1-5; D is uncertain. Sequenced here: whole blood, sampled in connection with sensitization to the hapten diphenylcyclopropenone (DPC). The TCR originated in a young woman with alopecia areata. Some clones in this sample may be carry-over from other donors' samples. The CDR3 reads CASTLSPPSWGPKSSNQPQHF. The CDR3 bases are TGTGCCAGCACTCTCTCCCCACCATCATGGGGTCCAAAATCTAGCAATCAGCCCCAGCATTTT.